A single sample is the source of the 13 T cell receptor beta chains below, sequenced in a study of response to subunit inactivated influenza vaccine. TCRdb reprocessed the RT-PCR reads with MiXCR, giving one entry per CDR3 protein. The data contain some 540,000 distinct CDR3 sequences, roughly a quarter of them singletons. This same sample was also taken into another study, of T cells expressing NK-cell markers. That source notes: Beta-chain TCR cDNA was generated via 5'RACE template switching with UMIs.

This material consisted of CD4+ T cells sorted from PBMCs, taken roughly 13 days after vaccination. The receptors originated from a man aged 50 to 60 who received an inactivated influenza vaccine.

The V gene is TRBV7-9, the J gene TRBJ1-3; possibly TRBD1 for D (6 bases). The V gene's germline CDR1 is SEHNR and CDR2 FQNEAQ (reference sequence). The CDR3 is made up of 15 amino acids. Trimming removed 4 bases at V and 2 bases at J, with 12 bases between. The CDR3 coding sequence is TGTGCCAGCAGCTCAACCAAGGGGGCTGGAAACACCATATATTTT. Translated: CASSSTKGAGNTIYF. The complete variable domain, with remaining parts taken from reference TRBV7-9 and TRBJ1-3, reads DTGVSQNPRHKITKRGQNVTFRCDPISEHNRLYWYRQTLGQGPEFLTYFQNEAQLEKSRLLSDRFSAERPKGSFSTLEIQRTEQGDSAMYLCASSSTKGAGNTIYFGEGSWLTVV.

The V gene is TRBV7-2, the J gene TRBJ1-2; D remains unclear. The CDR3 has 14 amino acids. Trimming removed 2 bases from V and 3 bases from J, with 10 bases in between. In germline, CDR1 is SGHTA, CDR2 FQGNSA. CDR3 in amino acids: CASSLLRADYGYTF. CDR3 DNA sequence: TGTGCCAGCAGCTTATTAAGGGCAGACTATGGCTACACCTTC.

This chain uses TRBV18 with TRBJ1-5, with D tentatively TRBD1 (6 bases). CDR1 is KGHSH, CDR2 LQKENI, per germline. V was cut by 2 bases and J by 4 bases, with 12 bases left in between. The CDR3 is 15 residues long. This CDR3 is CASSPNRAANQPQHF. The CDR3, as DNA: TGTGCCAGCTCACCAAACAGGGCAGCTAATCAGCCCCAGCATTTT.

The J gene is TRBJ1-4, the V gene TRBV20-1; D is possibly TRBD1 (5 bases). V was pared by 2 bases and J by 0 bases, with 13 bases between. Per the germline V gene, CDR1 is DFQATT and CDR2 is SNEGSKA (reference sequence). The CDR3 is made up of 16 amino acids. CDR3 DNA: TGCAGTGCTAGACCGTCTCAGGGAGCAACTAATGAAAAACTGTTTTTT. This gives the protein CSARPSQGATNEKLFF.

This clonotype was seen only a few times. The rearrangement uses TRBV6-1 and TRBJ1-3; 7 nucleotides agree with TRBD1. This CDR3 region has 14 residues. Germline V gives CDR1 MNHNS, CDR2 SASEGT. V gave up 6 bases and J gave up 3 bases; unmatched junction bases: 5. The CDR3 protein is CASSDRENGNTIYF. CDR3 DNA: TGTGCCAGCAGCGACAGGGAGAATGGAAACACCATATATTTT.

The rearrangement links TRBV24-1 to TRBJ1-4, with D maybe TRBD1 (6 bases). Germline V lookup: CDR1 KGHDR, CDR2 SFDVKD. The CDR3 runs 14 residues. Trimming took 2 bases from V and 8 from J, leaving 11 bases between them. The DNA of the CDR3 is TGTGCCACCAGTGATTCAAACAGGGTAGAAAAACTGTTTTTT. Encoded protein: CATSDSNRVEKLFF.

This clonotype has just one count. This chain joins TRBV19 and TRBJ2-2; TRBD2 agrees at 13 bases. With 8 bases clipped from V and 7 bases from J, the junction kept 10 bases outside the gene matches. The CDR3 has 16 residues. Germline CDR1 is LNHDA and CDR2 is SQIVND (reference sequence). The CDR3 DNA reads as TGTGCCAGTCAAGGAAGGACTAGCGGGAGAATCGGGGAGCTGTTTTTT. The encoded protein is CASQGRTSGRIGELFF.

The J gene is TRBJ2-7, the V gene TRBV7-2; the match to TRBD1 covers 8 bases. J gave up 6 bases and V 5 bases, and 12 bases lay outside the gene matches. Per the germline V gene, CDR1 is SGHTA and CDR2 is FQGNSA. The CDR3 extends over 15 amino acids. CDR3 region: CASSPYRGAGVEQYF. CDR3 DNA: TGTGCCAGCAGCCCCTACAGGGGGGCCGGAGTCGAGCAGTACTTC.

This chain connects TRBV6-2 or TRBV6-3 to TRBJ2-7, with 7 bases identical to TRBD1. Germline CDR1 reads MNHEY; CDR2 reads SVGEGT. With V trimmed by 6 bases and J by 5 bases, 4 bases remained unmatched. CDR3 length: 12 amino acids. Here the CDR3 DNA reads TGTGCCAGCAGCAACCAGGGGGACGAGCAGTACTTC. This codes for CASSNQGDEQYF.

This clonotype has only a few counts. The J gene is TRBJ2-3, the V gene TRBV20-1; 7 bases agree with TRBD1. V lost 3 bases, J lost 2 bases, and 5 bases stayed unmatched. CDR3 size: 14 residues. Germline assignment: CDR1 DFQATT and CDR2 SNEGSKA (reference sequence). The DNA of the CDR3 is TGCAGTGCTAGGGACAGGCGGTACACAGATACGCAGTATTTT. It yields the protein CSARDRRYTDTQYF.

V and J are TRBV21-1 and TRBJ2-7; the table gives TRBD1 as D, unverified against the DNA. TRBV21-1 is given as a pseudogene. The CDR3 totals 15 residues. Here the CDR3 reads CASSPGQVLSYEQYF. The CDR3 DNA reads TGTGCCAGCAGCCCGGGACAGGTCCTCTCCTACGAGCAGTACTTC.

CDR3 in amino acids: CASSLGAGGGAEAFF. In nucleotides, the CDR3 is TGTGCCAGCAGCTTAGGGGCAGGAGGGGGAGCTGAAGCTTTCTTT. The V gene is TRBV7-2, the J gene TRBJ1-1, with a tentative D call TRBD1 (6 bases). Germline CDR1 and CDR2: SGHTA and FQGNSA. The CDR3 extends over 15 amino acids. V dropped 1 base and J dropped 6 bases, with 15 bases sitting between them.

Only a few counts were recorded for this clonotype. The chain carries TRBV12-3 or TRBV12-4 and TRBJ2-1; TRBD2 matches 8 bases. This CDR3 contains 17 residues. V shed 5 bases and J 5 bases; nucleotides not matched to a gene: 14. Here the CDR3 reads CASSEPVASGGNNEQFF. In nucleotides, the CDR3 is TGTGCCAGCAGTGAACCCGTGGCCAGCGGGGGCAACAATGAGCAGTTCTTC.